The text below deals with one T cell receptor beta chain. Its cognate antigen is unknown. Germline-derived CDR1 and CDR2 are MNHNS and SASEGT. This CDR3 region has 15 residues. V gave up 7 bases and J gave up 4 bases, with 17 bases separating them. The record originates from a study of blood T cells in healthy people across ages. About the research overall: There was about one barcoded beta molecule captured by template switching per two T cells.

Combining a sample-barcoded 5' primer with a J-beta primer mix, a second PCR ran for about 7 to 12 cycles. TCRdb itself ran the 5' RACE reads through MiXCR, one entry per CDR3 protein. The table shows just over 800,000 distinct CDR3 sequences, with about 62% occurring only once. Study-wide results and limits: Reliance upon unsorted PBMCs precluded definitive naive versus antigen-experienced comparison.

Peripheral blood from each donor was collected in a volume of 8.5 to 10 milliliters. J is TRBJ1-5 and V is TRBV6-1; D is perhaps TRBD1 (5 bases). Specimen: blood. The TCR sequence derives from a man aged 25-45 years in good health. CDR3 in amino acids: CASMFLTGGNQPQHF. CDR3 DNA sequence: TGTGCCAGCATGTTCCTTACCGGGGGTAATCAGCCCCAGCATTTT.